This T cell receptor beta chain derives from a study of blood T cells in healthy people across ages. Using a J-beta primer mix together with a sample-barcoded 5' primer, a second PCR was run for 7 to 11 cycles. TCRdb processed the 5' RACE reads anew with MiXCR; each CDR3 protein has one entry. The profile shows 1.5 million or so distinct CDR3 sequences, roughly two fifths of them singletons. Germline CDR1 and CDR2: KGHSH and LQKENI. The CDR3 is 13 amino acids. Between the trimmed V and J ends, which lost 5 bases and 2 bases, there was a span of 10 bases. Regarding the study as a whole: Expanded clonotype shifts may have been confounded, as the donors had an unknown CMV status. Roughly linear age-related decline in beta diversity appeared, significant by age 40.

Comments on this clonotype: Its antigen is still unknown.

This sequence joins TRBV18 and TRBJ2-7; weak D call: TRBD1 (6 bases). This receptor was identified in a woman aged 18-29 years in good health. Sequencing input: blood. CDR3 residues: CASSRTATYEQYF. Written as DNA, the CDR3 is TGTGCCAGCTCAAGGACAGCCACCTACGAGCAGTACTTC.